The next 29 T cell receptor beta chains were all read from a single sample in a study of radiotherapy plus CTLA-4 blockade in lung cancer. Produced via immunoSEQ multiplex PCR; TCRdb's table is partial and in-frame only. The sample records roughly 98,000 clones, about four fifths being singletons. The sample was peripheral blood, taken from a patient treated with radiotherapy plus ipilimumab. The source of these receptors is a human donor with non-small cell lung cancer that progressed on radiotherapy plus ipilimumab.

CDR3 sequence reads: CASSPPASTGELFF. In nucleotides, the CDR3 is TGCGCCAGCAGCCCCCCAGCCTCCACCGGGGAGCTGTTTTTT. This chain uses TRBV4-3 with TRBJ2-2; D gene unclear. V dropped 4 bases and J dropped 4 bases, with 10 bases sitting between them. Germline CDR1 LGHNA, CDR2 YSLEER. The CDR3 consists of 14 residues.

The genes are TRBV10-2 and TRBJ2-1, with 10 nucleotides matching TRBD2. V was pared by 4 bases and J by 0 bases, with 3 bases of the junction left unmatched. This CDR3 contains 16 residues. The germline V gene encodes CDR1 WSHSY and CDR2 SAAADI. Here the CDR3 DNA reads TGCGCCAGCAGTGCCCAGCGGGGGGGCTCCTACAATGAGCAGTTCTTC. This sequence encodes CASSAQRGGSYNEQFF.

The gene calls are TRBV30 and TRBJ2-5; 10 bases line up with TRBD2. Trimming took 2 bases from V and 4 from J; bases not matched to a gene: 4. Germline CDR1 GTSNPN, CDR2 SVGIG (reference sequence). This CDR3 region has 14 residues. CDR3 in DNA: TGTGCCTGGAGTAGGGCTAGCGGGAGAGAGACCCAGTACTTC. Its protein is CAWSRASGRETQYF.

The V call is TRBV19, the J call TRBJ1-1; the match to TRBD1 covers 7 bases. J was trimmed by 5 bases and V by 0 bases; bases with no gene match: 9. Looked up from germline, CDR1 is LNHDA and CDR2 is SQIVND (reference sequence). CDR3 length equals 16 residues. CDR3 in DNA: TGTGCCAGTAGTATAGATCTTGAGGGGGCGAGGACTGAAGCTTTCTTT. This sequence encodes CASSIDLEGARTEAFF.

The chain links TRBV19 to TRBJ1-2; 8 nucleotides align to TRBD1. Unmatched junction bases numbered 8, after V lost 5 bases and J lost 6 bases. CDR1 and CDR2 from the germline V gene are LNHDA and SQIVND (reference sequence). This CDR3 has 14 amino acids. The CDR3 region is CASSAQGAQNGYTF. The DNA for the CDR3 is TGTGCCAGTAGTGCCCAGGGGGCGCAGAATGGCTACACCTTC. Supplemented by reference TRBV19 and TRBJ1-2, the full variable domain reads DGGITQSPKYLFRKEGQNVTLSCEQNLNHDAMYWYRQDPGQGLRLIYYSQIVNDFQKGDIAEGYSVSREKKESFPLTVTSAQKNPTAFYLCASSAQGAQNGYTFGSGTRLTVV.

The chain has TRBV5-1 and TRBJ1-2; weak D call: TRBD1 (6 bases). Trimming took 4 bases from V and 6 from J, leaving 13 bases between them. Germline assignment: CDR1 SGHRS and CDR2 YFSETQ. The CDR3 has 13 residues. In nucleotides, the CDR3 is TGCGCCAGCAGCCCCAGGGGACCTGATGGCTACACCTTC. Translation: CASSPRGPDGYTF.

The CDR3 here is CASSFGLADNEQFF. The CDR3 DNA follows: TGTGCCAGCAGCTTCGGGCTAGCGGACAATGAGCAGTTCTTC. The chain combines TRBV7-9 with TRBJ2-1; TRBD2 matches 7 bases. The ends lost 3 bases at V and 5 bases at J; junction bases unmatched: 4. The CDR3 sequence is 14 residues long. The germline CDR1 and CDR2 sequences are SEHNR and FQNEAQ (reference sequence).

V gene TRBV12-5 combines with J gene TRBJ2-1; 9 positions agree with TRBD1. The CDR3 loop spans 16 amino acids. Unmatched junction bases numbered 13, after V lost 5 bases and J lost 8 bases. Germline values: CDR1 LGHNT, CDR2 FRNRAP. Here the CDR3 DNA reads TGTGCTAGTGGTACACCCGGGACAGGGATCACCCATGAGCAGTTCTTC. Protein: CASGTPGTGITHEQFF.

In this sample, this clone turned up once. The gene calls are TRBV13 and TRBJ1-2; possibly TRBD1 for D (5 bases). Germline V gene data show CDR1 as PRHDT and CDR2 as FYEKMQ (reference sequence). This CDR3 has 15 amino acids. V was shortened by 5 bases and J by 7 bases, with 20 bases between the two germline ends. DNA for the CDR3: TGTGCCAGCAGCCTTTATGGGCAAACGGGGGTTGGCTACACCTTC. Its translation: CASSLYGQTGVGYTF.

The DNA of the CDR3 is TGCGCCAGCAGCCTAATGGGATTTAACTATGGCTACACCTTC. It is translated as CASSLMGFNYGYTF. The chain combines TRBV4-3 with TRBJ1-2; D is undetermined. Looked up from germline, CDR1 is LGHNA and CDR2 is YSLEER. This CDR3 has 14 amino acids. V was shortened by 4 bases and J by 1 base, with 10 bases between the two germline ends.

This clone showed up just a few times. The V gene is TRBV11-3, the J gene TRBJ1-1; D gene ambiguous. Germline CDR1 and CDR2: SGHNT and YENEEA. This CDR3 is 14 amino acids long. V lost 3 bases to trimming and J lost 0 bases, with 8 bases between them. The CDR3 region is CASSLPKMNTEAFF. Written as DNA, the CDR3 is TGTGCCAGCAGCTTGCCTAAAATGAACACTGAAGCTTTCTTT.

The chain couples TRBV7-6 to TRBJ1-3, with D possibly TRBD1 on 6 matching bases. Trimming took 5 bases from V and 3 from J, leaving 17 bases between them. This CDR3 is built from 16 residues. Germline-derived CDR1 and CDR2 are SGHVS and FNYEAQ. Here the CDR3 DNA reads TGTGCCAGCAGCCCTTCCAGGGGTGACGGTGGAAACACCATATATTTT. It encodes CASSPSRGDGGNTIYF.

The chain has TRBV14 and TRBJ2-7; D gene ambiguous. Germline V gives CDR1 SGHDN, CDR2 FVKESK. V lost 2 bases and J lost 2, with 7 bases in between. CDR3 size: 13 residues. CDR3 residues: CASSQWQTYEQYF. CDR3 DNA sequence: TGTGCCAGCAGCCAATGGCAGACCTACGAGCAGTACTTC.

The rearrangement uses TRBV7-6 and TRBJ1-5; D is uncertain. The ends were cut back, 0 bases at V and 0 bases at J, with 6 bases in the middle. This CDR3 is 15 amino acids long. Germline V gives CDR1 SGHVS, CDR2 FNYEAQ. CDR3 in amino acids: CASSLADYSNQPQHF. CDR3 DNA sequence: TGTGCCAGCAGCTTAGCGGACTATAGCAATCAGCCCCAGCATTTT.

V and J are TRBV30 and TRBJ1-5; D perhaps matches TRBD1 (6 bases). Trimming shortened V by 2 bases and J by 0 bases, and 26 bases separated the two germline ends. Germline V gives CDR1 GTSNPN, CDR2 SVGIG (reference sequence). The CDR3 has 20 residues. The DNA for the CDR3 is TGTGCCTGGAGTTATTCCGGGACACTCGGGGGGCCTTATAGCAATCAGCCCCAGCATTTT. This translates into CAWSYSGTLGGPYSNQPQHF.

This clone showed up just once. V gene TRBV5-1 combines with J gene TRBJ2-1, with 7 bases identical to TRBD2. Trimming cost V 7 bases and J 4 bases; bases outside gene matches: 11. The length of the CDR3 is 15 residues. Germline loops: CDR1 SGHRS, CDR2 YFSETQ. DNA for the CDR3: TGCGCCAGCCTCCTTGGACCCGGGGGGTACAATGAGCAGTTCTTC. Translated, it gives CASLLGPGGYNEQFF.

The CDR3 nucleotides are TGTGCCAGCAGCTCCATAGGAACAGTCGGAAACACCATATATTTT. Translated: CASSSIGTVGNTIYF. This sequence joins TRBV11-3 and TRBJ1-3; no clear D gene. The CDR3 runs to 15 residues. CDR1 and CDR2 from the germline V gene are SGHNT and YENEEA. V was shortened by 4 bases and J by 4 bases, with 14 bases between the two germline ends.

The chain couples TRBV27 to TRBJ2-7; D not resolved. This CDR3 has 15 residues. Germline V gene data show CDR1 as MNHEY and CDR2 as SMNVEV (reference sequence). V lost 2 bases to trimming and J lost 1 base, with 12 bases between them. The CDR3 DNA reads as TGTGCCAGCAGTTTAAAGGGTCATCCTTCCTACGAGCAGTACTTC. Encoded protein: CASSLKGHPSYEQYF.

The chain has TRBV18 and TRBJ2-6; 7 nucleotides line up with TRBD1. Unmatched junction bases numbered 1, after V lost 0 bases and J lost 2 bases. The CDR3 spans 16 residues. Per germline, CDR1 KGHSH and CDR2 LQKENI. In DNA form, the CDR3 reads TGTGCCAGCTCACCACCAGGGGGCCCTGGGGCCAACGTCCTGACTTTC. This codes for CASSPPGGPGANVLTF.

The chain recombines TRBV10-3 with TRBJ2-1; D possibly uses TRBD1 or TRBD2 (6 bases each). There are 16 residues in the CDR3. Germline V CDR1 and CDR2: ENHRY, SYGVKD. The ends were cut back, 0 bases at V and 10 bases at J, with 19 bases in the middle. The CDR3 DNA reads TGTGCCATCAGTGAGTCGAGGGGGGAGGAGGGATCGGAGCAGTTCTTC. This codes for CAISESRGEEGSEQFF.

The sample holds one count of this clone. The rearrangement uses TRBV19 and TRBJ2-3; no firm D call. Trimming took 6 bases from V and 5 from J, leaving 9 bases between them. The CDR3 is made up of 12 amino acids. CDR1 and CDR2 from the germline V gene are LNHDA and SQIVND (reference sequence). This chain's CDR3 is CASRPRGDTQYF. For the CDR3, the DNA is TGTGCCAGTAGACCCCGAGGAGATACGCAGTATTTT. The full variable domain, completed using reference TRBV19 and TRBJ2-3, is DGGITQSPKYLFRKEGQNVTLSCEQNLNHDAMYWYRQDPGQGLRLIYYSQIVNDFQKGDIAEGYSVSREKKESFPLTVTSAQKNPTAFYLCASRPRGDTQYFGPGTRLTVL.

The chain is built from TRBV5-8 and TRBJ1-2, with 7 bases lining up with TRBD1. Germline lookup yields CDR1 SGHTS and CDR2 YDEGEE. V was clipped by 1 base and J by 6 bases; unmatched bases: 3. The CDR3 is 13 amino acids. In nucleotides, the CDR3 is TGTGCCAGCAGCTTGATGACAGGGAATGGCTACACCTTC. Translation gives CASSLMTGNGYTF.

This chain uses TRBV4-1 with TRBJ1-4; 9 nucleotides align to TRBD1. The V gene end was trimmed by 0 bases and the J gene end by 7 bases; junction bases not matched to a gene: 6. Germline values: CDR1 MGHRA, CDR2 YSYEKL. CDR3 length: 16 amino acids. The CDR3 DNA is TGCGCCAGCAGCCAAGATCGGACAGGGGTCGGTGAAAAACTGTTTTTT. Its protein product is CASSQDRTGVGEKLFF.

In this sample, this clone turned up a few times. V and J are TRBV6-1 and TRBJ2-7; D remains ambiguous. V dropped 6 bases and J dropped 3 bases, with 15 bases sitting between them. Germline V CDR1 and CDR2: MNHNS, SASEGT. This CDR3 has 14 amino acids. The CDR3 loop reads CASSSRPPNYEQYF. The CDR3, as DNA: TGTGCCAGCAGCTCTCGGCCGCCCAACTACGAGCAGTACTTC.

This rearrangement joins TRBV4-1 to TRBJ2-1; 9 bases align to TRBD1. J lost 7 bases, V lost 4 bases, and 8 bases had no gene match. Germline CDR1 is MGHRA and CDR2 is YSYEKL. There are 15 residues in the CDR3. The CDR3 nucleotides read TGCGCCAGCAGCCCCCTTGGACAGGGGACAAATGAGCAGTTCTTC. This sequence encodes CASSPLGQGTNEQFF.

The J gene is TRBJ2-2, the V gene TRBV5-6, with D uncertain. The V end lost 0 bases, the J end lost 0 bases, and 12 bases lay between the germline ends. Germline CDR1 SGHDT, CDR2 YYEEEE. The CDR3 covers 17 residues. The CDR3 here is CASSLAALVTNTGELFF. In DNA, the CDR3 is TGTGCCAGCAGCTTGGCCGCGCTAGTTACGAACACCGGGGAGCTGTTTTTT.

This chain uses TRBV5-4 with TRBJ1-1, with 9 nucleotides matching TRBD1. This CDR3 comprises 17 residues. Germline V CDR1 and CDR2: SGHNT, YYREEE (reference sequence). Trimming cost V 3 bases and J 0 bases; bases outside gene matches: 9. This CDR3 reads CASSSYPGQGMNTEAFF. For the CDR3, the DNA is TGTGCCAGCAGCTCGTACCCGGGACAGGGTATGAACACTGAAGCTTTCTTT. Looking up the rest from reference TRBV5-4 and TRBJ1-1 gives the full variable domain: ETGVTQSPTHLIKTRGQQVTLRCSSQSGHNTVSWYQQALGQGPQFIFQYYREEENGRGNFPPRFSGLQFPNYSSELNVNALELDDSALYLCASSSYPGQGMNTEAFFGQGTRLTVV.

The V and J genes are TRBV28 and TRBJ1-1, with 8 bases that match TRBD1. The CDR3 has 16 amino acids. Germline V gene lookup returns CDR1 MDHEN and CDR2 SYDVKM. V shed 5 bases, J shed 4 bases, and the junction held 12 bases outside the gene matches. Here the CDR3 DNA reads TGTGCCAGCAGTCCCCTCGGGGGGGACAGGTTCACTGAAGCTTTCTTT. Its protein product is CASSPLGGDRFTEAFF.

This clone was counted once. This chain joins TRBV4-2 and TRBJ2-3, with 10 bases fitting TRBD2. Trimming at V came to 2 bases and at J to 6 bases, leaving 11 bases not matched to a gene. Germline V gives CDR1 LGHNA, CDR2 YNFKEQ. The CDR3 covers 17 residues. The CDR3 region is CASSQTSGAQRGDTQYF. As DNA, the CDR3 is TGTGCCAGCAGCCAAACTAGCGGGGCGCAAAGAGGGGATACGCAGTATTTT.